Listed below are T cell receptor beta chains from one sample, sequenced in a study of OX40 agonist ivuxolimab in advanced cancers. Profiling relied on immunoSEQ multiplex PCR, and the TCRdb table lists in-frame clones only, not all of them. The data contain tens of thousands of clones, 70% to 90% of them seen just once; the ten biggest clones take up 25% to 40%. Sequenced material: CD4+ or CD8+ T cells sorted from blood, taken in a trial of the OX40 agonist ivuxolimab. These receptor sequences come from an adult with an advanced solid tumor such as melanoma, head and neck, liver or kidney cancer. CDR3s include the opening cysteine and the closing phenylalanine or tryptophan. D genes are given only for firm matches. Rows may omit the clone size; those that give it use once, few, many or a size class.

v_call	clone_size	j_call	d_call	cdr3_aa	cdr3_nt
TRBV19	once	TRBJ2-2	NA	CASRRRDTGELFF	TGTGCCAGTAGGCGGAGGGACACCGGGGAGCTGTTTTTT
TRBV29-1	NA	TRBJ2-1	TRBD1	CSVEIRDRDWEQFF	TGCAGCGTTGAAATCCGGGACAGGGATTGGGAGCAGTTCTTC
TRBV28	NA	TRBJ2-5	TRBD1	CASRPMDRTNQETQYF	TGTGCCAGCAGACCAATGGACAGGACCAACCAAGAGACCCAGTACTTC
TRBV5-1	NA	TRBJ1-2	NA	CASSLGGQGYTF	TGCGCCAGCAGCTTGGGGGGACAAGGCTACACCTTC
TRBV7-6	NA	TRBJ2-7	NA	CASSLGRASSNEQYF	TGTGCCAGCAGCTTAGGGCGAGCCTCATCCAACGAGCAGTACTTC
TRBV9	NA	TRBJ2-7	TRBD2	CASSVWAGGYEQYF	TGTGCCAGCAGCGTATGGGCGGGAGGCTACGAGCAGTACTTC
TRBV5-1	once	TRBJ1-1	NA	CASSFRGLIMNTEAFF	TGCGCCAGCAGCTTCCGGGGGCTGATCATGAACACTGAAGCTTTCTTT
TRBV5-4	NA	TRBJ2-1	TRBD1	CASSLGPGQRSYNEQFF	TGTGCCAGCAGCTTGGGTCCGGGACAGAGGTCCTACAATGAGCAGTTCTTC
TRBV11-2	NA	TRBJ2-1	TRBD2	CASSLVGREADEQFF	TGTGCCAGCAGCTTAGTCGGGCGGGAGGCGGATGAGCAGTTCTTC
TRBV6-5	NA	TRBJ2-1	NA	CASSLTGNEQFF	TGTGCCAGCAGTTTAACAGGAAATGAGCAGTTCTTC
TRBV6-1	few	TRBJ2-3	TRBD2	CASSRTSGGTDTQYF	TGTGCCAGCAGCCGGACTAGCGGAGGCACAGATACGCAGTATTTT
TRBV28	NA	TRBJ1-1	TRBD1	CASSNDRGGTEAFF	TGTGCCAGCAGTAACGACAGGGGAGGAACTGAAGCTTTCTTT
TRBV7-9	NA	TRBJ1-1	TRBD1	CASSPPDRGLTTEAFF	TGTGCCAGCAGCCCTCCGGACAGGGGGCTGACCACTGAAGCTTTCTTT
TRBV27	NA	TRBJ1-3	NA	CASGKTASGNTIYF	TGTGCCAGCGGAAAGACAGCCTCTGGAAACACCATATATTTT
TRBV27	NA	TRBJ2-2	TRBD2	CASSLIGLAGGTGELFF	TGTGCCAGCAGTTTAATAGGCCTAGCGGGAGGAACCGGGGAGCTGTTTTTT
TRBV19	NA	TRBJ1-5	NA	CASSIIRNSNQPQHF	TGTGCCAGTAGTATTATCAGGAATAGCAATCAGCCCCAGCATTTT
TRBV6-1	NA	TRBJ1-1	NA	CASSAGGYLNTEAFF	TGTGCCAGCAGTGCTGGGGGGTATTTGAACACTGAAGCTTTCTTT
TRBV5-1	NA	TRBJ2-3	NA	CASSLSRGIDRSGFEQYF	TGCGCCAGCAGCTTGTCGAGGGGGATTGACCGCTCCGGGTTCGAGCAGTATTTT
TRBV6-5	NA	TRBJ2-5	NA	CASSFGTQETQYF	TGTGCCAGCAGCTTTGGGACACAAGAGACCCAGTACTTC
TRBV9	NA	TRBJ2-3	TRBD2	CASSHPLRGSNTDTQYF	TGTGCCAGCAGCCATCCGCTGCGGGGGTCAAACACAGATACGCAGTATTTT
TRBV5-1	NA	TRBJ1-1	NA	CASSNSYTEAFF	TGCGCCAGCAGCAATAGCTACACTGAAGCTTTCTTT
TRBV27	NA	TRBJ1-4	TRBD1	CASSSQGATNEKLFF	TGTGCCAGCAGTTCACAGGGGGCGACTAATGAAAAACTGTTTTTT